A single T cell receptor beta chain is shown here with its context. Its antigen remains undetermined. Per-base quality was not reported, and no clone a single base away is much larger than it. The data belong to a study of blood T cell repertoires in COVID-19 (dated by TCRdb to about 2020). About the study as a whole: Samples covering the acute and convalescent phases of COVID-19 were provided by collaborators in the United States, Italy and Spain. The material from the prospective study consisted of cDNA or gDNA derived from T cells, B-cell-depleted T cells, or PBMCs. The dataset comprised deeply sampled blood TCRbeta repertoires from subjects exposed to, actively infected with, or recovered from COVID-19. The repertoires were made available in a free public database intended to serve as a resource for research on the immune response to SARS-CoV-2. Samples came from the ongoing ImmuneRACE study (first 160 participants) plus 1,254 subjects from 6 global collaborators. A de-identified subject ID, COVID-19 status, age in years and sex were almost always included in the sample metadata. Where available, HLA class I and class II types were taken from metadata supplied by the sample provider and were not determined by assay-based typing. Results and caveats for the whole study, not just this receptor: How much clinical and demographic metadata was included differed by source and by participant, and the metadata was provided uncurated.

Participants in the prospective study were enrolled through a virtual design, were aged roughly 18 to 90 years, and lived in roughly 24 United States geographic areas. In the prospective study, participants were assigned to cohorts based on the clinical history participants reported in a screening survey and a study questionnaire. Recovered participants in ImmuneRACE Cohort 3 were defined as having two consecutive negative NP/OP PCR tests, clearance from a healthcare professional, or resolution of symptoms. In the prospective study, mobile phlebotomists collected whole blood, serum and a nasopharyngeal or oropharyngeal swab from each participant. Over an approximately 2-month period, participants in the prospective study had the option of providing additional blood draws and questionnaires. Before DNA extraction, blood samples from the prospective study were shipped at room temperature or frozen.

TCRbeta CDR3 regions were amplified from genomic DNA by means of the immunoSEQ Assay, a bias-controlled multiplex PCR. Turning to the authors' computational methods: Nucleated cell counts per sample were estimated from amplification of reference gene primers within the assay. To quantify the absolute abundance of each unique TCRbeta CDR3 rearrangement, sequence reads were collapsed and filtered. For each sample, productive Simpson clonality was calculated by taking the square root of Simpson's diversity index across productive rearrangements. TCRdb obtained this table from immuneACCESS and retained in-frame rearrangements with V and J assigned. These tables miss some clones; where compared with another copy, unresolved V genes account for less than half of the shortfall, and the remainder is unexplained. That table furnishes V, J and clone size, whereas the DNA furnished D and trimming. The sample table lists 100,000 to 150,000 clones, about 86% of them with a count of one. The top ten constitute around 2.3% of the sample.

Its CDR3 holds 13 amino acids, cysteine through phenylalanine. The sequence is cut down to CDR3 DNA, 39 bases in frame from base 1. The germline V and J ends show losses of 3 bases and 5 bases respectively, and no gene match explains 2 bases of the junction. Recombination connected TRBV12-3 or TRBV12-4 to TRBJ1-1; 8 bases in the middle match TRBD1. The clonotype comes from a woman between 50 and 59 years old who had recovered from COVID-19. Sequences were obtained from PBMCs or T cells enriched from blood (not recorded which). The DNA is TGTGCCAGCAGTTTCTGGGACAGGACTGAAGCTTTCTTT. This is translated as CASSFWDRTEAFF.